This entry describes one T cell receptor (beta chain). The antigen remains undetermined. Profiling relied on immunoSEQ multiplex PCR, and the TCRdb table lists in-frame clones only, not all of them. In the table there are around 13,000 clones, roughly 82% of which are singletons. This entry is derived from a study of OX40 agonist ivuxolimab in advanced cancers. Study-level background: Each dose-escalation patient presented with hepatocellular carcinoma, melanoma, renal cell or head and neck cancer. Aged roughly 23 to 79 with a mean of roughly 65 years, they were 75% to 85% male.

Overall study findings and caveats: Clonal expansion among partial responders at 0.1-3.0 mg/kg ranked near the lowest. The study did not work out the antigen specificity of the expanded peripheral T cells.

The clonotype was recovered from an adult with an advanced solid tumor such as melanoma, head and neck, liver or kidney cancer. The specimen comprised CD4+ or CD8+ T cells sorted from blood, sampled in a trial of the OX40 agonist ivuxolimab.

CDR3 bases: TGTGCCTGGAGTTCAGCATACACTGAAGCTTTCTTT. Translation: CAWSSAYTEAFF. V is TRBV30 and J is TRBJ1-1; no reliable D call. The CDR3 loop spans 12 amino acids. Germline V CDR1 and CDR2: GTSNPN, SVGIG (reference sequence). The germline V and J ends were trimmed by 2 bases and 3 bases, with 7 bases remaining between them.